Below, 29 T cell receptor beta chains from the same sample are listed, as sequenced in a study of Tregs in tolerant kidney transplant recipients. TCRdb's table, derived via immunoSEQ multiplex PCR, lists solely in-frame clones and lacks some. The sample records about 78,000 clones, about 91% being singletons. This specimen consisted of Tregs from blood, obtained before the transplant. The receptors shown here come from a human donor who received a combined kidney and bone marrow transplant.

V and J are TRBV6-6 and TRBJ1-1, with 7 nucleotides matching TRBD1. This CDR3 has 15 amino acids. The germline V gene encodes CDR1 MNHNY and CDR2 SVGAGI (reference sequence). Trimming cost V 0 bases and J 10 bases; bases outside gene matches: 11. The DNA of the CDR3 is TGTGCCAGCAGTTACTCGGAGGCGACAGGGACTCTAGCTTTCTTT. It encodes CASSYSEATGTLAFF.

The chain links TRBV20-1 to TRBJ2-7; D call uncertain. Germline values: CDR1 DFQATT, CDR2 SNEGSKA (reference sequence). V lost 6 bases to trimming and J lost 3 bases, with 9 bases between them. The CDR3 has 11 amino acids. The DNA of the CDR3 is TGCAGTGCCACGGGCGTCTACGAGCAGTACTTC. Protein sequence: CSATGVYEQYF.

As for this clone: Other DNA sequences of this sample code for an identical CDR3. The chain links TRBV27 to TRBJ1-2; D remains ambiguous. The CDR3 sequence is 13 residues long. V lost 8 bases and J lost 3, with 13 bases in between. The germline V gene has CDR1 MNHEY and CDR2 SMNVEV (reference sequence). CDR3 bases: TGTGCCAGCTCCCCACAGAGCCACTATGGCTACACCTTC. Its translation is CASSPQSHYGYTF.

The chain has TRBV7-3 and TRBJ2-7; D possibly uses TRBD1 or TRBD2 (5 bases each). Trimming shortened V by 2 bases and J by 2 bases, and 13 bases separated the two germline ends. Germline V lookup: CDR1 SGHTA, CDR2 FQGTGA. CDR3 length: 15 amino acids. CDR3 nucleotide sequence: TGTGCCAGCAGCTTAGGTCCGGGGCCCGCCTACGAGCAGTACTTC. This gives the protein CASSLGPGPAYEQYF.

The rearrangement links TRBV7-2 to TRBJ1-2; TRBD1 matches 7 bases. The CDR3 length is 14 residues. CDR1 is SGHTA and CDR2 is FQGNSA in the germline V gene. V trimming: 6 bases; J trimming: 5 bases; junction bases outside the gene matches: 9. CDR3 residues: CASSSTGVEYGYTF. The DNA of the CDR3 is TGTGCCAGCAGTTCCACAGGGGTAGAGTATGGCTACACCTTC.

The genes are TRBV18 and TRBJ2-5; 7 bases agree with TRBD2. CDR1 is KGHSH and CDR2 is LQKENI in the germline V gene. CDR3 length: 13 amino acids. Germline trimming cut 2 bases from V and 5 bases from J; bases unmatched to any gene: 2. CDR3: CASSPSGAETQYF. The DNA of the CDR3 is TGTGCCAGCTCACCAAGCGGGGCTGAGACCCAGTACTTC.

V is TRBV9 and J is TRBJ2-4, with D hard to call. This CDR3 is built from 15 residues. Looked up from germline, CDR1 is SGDLS and CDR2 is YYNGEE. Trimming removed 0 bases at V and 0 bases at J, with 7 bases between. The DNA for the CDR3 is TGTGCCAGCAGCGTAGGGGTCGGAGCCAAAAACATTCAGTACTTC. Amino acids: CASSVGVGAKNIQYF.

The V and J genes are TRBV28 and TRBJ2-3; maybe TRBD1 (6 bases). CDR1 is MDHEN and CDR2 is SYDVKM in the germline V gene. This CDR3 contains 13 residues. V was cut by 8 bases and J by 5 bases, with 14 bases left in between. CDR3 in DNA: TGTGCCAGCTCCGGACAGCTGAAAGATACGCAGTATTTT. This gives the protein CASSGQLKDTQYF.

This clone has only one observation. V is TRBV11-2 and J is TRBJ2-7; TRBD2 matches 10 bases. CDR1 SGHAT and CDR2 FQNNGV come from the germline V gene. With 5 bases clipped from V and 4 bases from J, the junction kept 8 bases outside the gene matches. The CDR3 loop spans 15 amino acids. This CDR3 is CASSPQQTSGYEQYF. The CDR3 DNA sequence: TGTGCCAGCAGCCCCCAACAGACTAGCGGGTACGAGCAGTACTTC.

The V and J genes are TRBV4-1 and TRBJ2-7, with 9 bases fitting TRBD2. With 4 bases clipped from V and 0 bases from J, the junction kept 4 bases outside the gene matches. CDR1 is MGHRA, CDR2 YSYEKL, per germline. The CDR3 consists of 15 residues. The CDR3 region is CASSLLAGSSYEQYF. DNA for the CDR3: TGCGCCAGCAGCCTACTAGCGGGTTCCTCCTACGAGCAGTACTTC.

This clone showed up just once. The chain is built from TRBV28 and TRBJ2-7; D might be TRBD1 (5 bases). V gave up 5 bases and J gave up 2 bases, with 19 bases separating them. The V gene's germline CDR1 is MDHEN and CDR2 SYDVKM. There are 16 residues in the CDR3. The CDR3, as DNA: TGTGCCAGCAGTCCCCCACCAAACAGGACCCCCTACGAGCAGTACTTC. Protein sequence: CASSPPPNRTPYEQYF.

J is TRBJ2-3 and V is TRBV7-6, with 10 nucleotides matching TRBD2. The CDR3 sequence is 16 residues long. Germline lookup yields CDR1 SGHVS and CDR2 FNYEAQ. Trimming at V came to 2 bases and at J to 5 bases, leaving 7 bases not matched to a gene. The CDR3 region is CASSLKLAGVEDTQYF. The CDR3 DNA is TGTGCCAGCAGCTTAAAGCTAGCGGGAGTAGAAGATACGCAGTATTTT.

In DNA, the CDR3 is TGTGCCAGCAGCCGGGACAGGGGAGATAATTCACCCCTCCACTTT. Translation: CASSRDRGDNSPLHF. This chain links TRBV27 with TRBJ1-6; TRBD1 aligns across 10 bases. The CDR3 is 15 residues long. The trim removed 6 bases at V and 5 bases at J, leaving 4 bases unmatched. Germline V gives CDR1 MNHEY, CDR2 SMNVEV (reference sequence).

The genes are TRBV7-2 and TRBJ2-1; no clear D. Trimming removed 1 base at V and 5 bases at J, with 15 bases between. The germline V gene encodes CDR1 SGHTA and CDR2 FQGNSA. The CDR3 has 16 residues. This CDR3 is CASSLVRRPLDNEQFF. In DNA form, the CDR3 reads TGTGCCAGCAGCTTAGTGAGGCGACCCCTAGACAATGAGCAGTTCTTC.

V and J are TRBV28 and TRBJ1-1; 7 positions agree with TRBD1. Per the germline V gene, CDR1 is MDHEN and CDR2 is SYDVKM. The J segment lost 1 base and the V segment lost 5 bases, leaving 7 bases of the junction unmatched. The CDR3 extends over 15 amino acids. This CDR3 is CASSNPGQPNTEAFF. In nucleotides, the CDR3 is TGTGCCAGCAGTAACCCGGGACAGCCGAACACTGAAGCTTTCTTT.

Here the CDR3 reads CASSTLAGGYNEQFF. CDR3 bases: TGCGCCAGCAGCACCCTAGCGGGAGGGTACAATGAGCAGTTCTTC. The rearrangement joins TRBV5-1 to TRBJ2-1, with 12 bases matching TRBD2. From germline, CDR1 is SGHRS and CDR2 YFSETQ. The CDR3 consists of 15 residues. The trim removed 4 bases at V and 4 bases at J, leaving 3 bases unmatched.

In regard to this clone: At one boundary the junction diverges from the germline segment, which might be a read error. The genes are TRBV7-7 and TRBJ2-7, with TRBD1 matching 10 bases. The CDR3 loop spans 16 amino acids. The germline gives CDR1 SSHAT, CDR2 FNYEAQ (reference sequence). The CDR3: CASSPSLGQGPYEQYF. CDR3 nucleotides: TGTGCTAGCAGCCCGTCGTTGGGACAGGGGCCCTACGAGCAGTACTTC.

The J gene is TRBJ1-1, the V gene TRBV28; no clear D gene. CDR1 and CDR2 (germline): MDHEN, SYDVKM. The CDR3 runs 13 residues. V lost 4 bases, J lost 1 base, and 7 bases lay in between. CDR3 coding DNA: TGTGCCAGCAGTTACCCACGGAACACTGAAGCTTTCTTT. It translates to CASSYPRNTEAFF.

The chain couples TRBV30 to TRBJ2-7; the D gene is possibly TRBD1 (6 bases). V lost 2 bases and J 3 bases, leaving 11 bases between the germline ends. The CDR3 runs 13 residues. Germline V CDR1 and CDR2: GTSNPN, SVGIG (reference sequence). This CDR3 reads CAWSRRTVYEQYF. For the CDR3, the DNA is TGTGCCTGGAGTAGACGGACAGTCTACGAGCAGTACTTC.

The CDR3 loop is CASSLLSGMGGNTIYF. Here the CDR3 DNA reads TGTGCCAGCAGTTTATTAAGCGGGATGGGAGGAAACACCATATATTTT. This rearrangement joins TRBV28 to TRBJ1-3; no definite D call. Trimming stripped 1 base from V and 4 bases from J, with 14 bases between. This CDR3 has 16 amino acids. Germline CDR1 is MDHEN and CDR2 is SYDVKM.

This clone is a singleton in its sample. This CDR3 is also generated by other DNA sequences in the sample. The genes are TRBV10-3 and TRBJ2-3, with D perhaps matching TRBD2 (6 bases). Per germline, CDR1 ENHRY and CDR2 SYGVKD. The CDR3 is 17 residues long. Trimming took off 6 bases at V and 6 bases at J, with 25 bases between the two ends. This CDR3 reads CAIRGGRGSVGRDTQYF. The CDR3 bases are TGTGCCATCAGGGGGGGACGGGGTTCAGTCGGAAGGGATACGCAGTATTTT.

The chain couples TRBV5-1 to TRBJ1-4; 8 bases are shared with TRBD1. Germline assignment: CDR1 SGHRS and CDR2 YFSETQ. The V segment lost 4 bases and the J segment 7 bases; nucleotides outside the gene matches: 9. CDR3 length equals 15 residues. The CDR3: CASSEPGQAPEKLFF. CDR3 DNA: TGCGCCAGCAGCGAACCGGGACAGGCCCCTGAAAAACTGTTTTTT.

This chain connects TRBV19 to TRBJ1-5; D gene ambiguous. The CDR3 runs 15 residues. From germline, CDR1 is LNHDA and CDR2 SQIVND (reference sequence). V dropped 5 bases and J dropped 2 bases, with 13 bases sitting between them. The CDR3 loop is CASSLPIRGNQPQHF. As DNA, the CDR3 is TGTGCCAGTAGTTTGCCGATTCGGGGCAATCAGCCCCAGCATTTT.

This clone has just one count. The chain is built from TRBV29-1 and TRBJ2-7; D is unclear. The closer fit of TRBJ2-1 to the DNA end suggests the J call may be wrong. The V gene's germline CDR1 is SQVTM and CDR2 ANQGSEA. This CDR3 has 10 amino acids. CDR3 bases: TGCAGCGTAGCCTGGGGTGAGCAGTTCTTC. Translation gives CSVAWGEQFF.

CDR3 sequence reads: CAIRPDREGETQYF. Written as DNA, the CDR3 is TGTGCCATCAGACCGGACAGGGAGGGAGAGACCCAGTACTTC. V gene TRBV10-3 combines with J gene TRBJ2-5; TRBD1 might be the D (8 bases). Trimming shortened V by 6 bases and J by 4 bases, and 15 bases separated the two germline ends. CDR1 is ENHRY and CDR2 is SYGVKD in the germline V gene. The CDR3 contains 14 residues.

J is TRBJ1-5 and V is TRBV19; no reliable D call. CDR3 length equals 15 residues. V lost 6 bases, J lost 0 bases, and 12 bases lay in between. CDR1 is LNHDA, CDR2 SQIVND, per germline (reference sequence). The CDR3 DNA reads as TGTGCCAGTAGACGTGGTGGGTATAGCAATCAGCCCCAGCATTTT. Its protein product is CASRRGGYSNQPQHF.

The chain uses TRBV2 and TRBJ1-2, with D perhaps TRBD1 (6 bases). Looked up from germline, CDR1 is SNHLY and CDR2 is FYNNEI. The CDR3 has 15 residues. Trimming removed 1 base at V and 7 bases at J, with 16 bases between. The CDR3 nucleotides are TGTGCCAGCAGTGAAGAAAGAGGGGGTAAGCGTGGCTACACCTTC. Translation gives CASSEERGGKRGYTF.

This sequence joins TRBV6-4 and TRBJ1-4; 7 nucleotides align to TRBD1. V was pared by 5 bases and J by 7 bases, with 10 bases of the junction left unmatched. The CDR3 is made up of 15 amino acids. CDR1 MRHNA and CDR2 SNTAGT come from the germline V gene. CDR3 bases: TGTGCCAGCAGTAAACACAGGGGAGGGGGTGAAAAACTGTTTTTT. Its protein product is CASSKHRGGGEKLFF.

This rearrangement joins TRBV7-2 to TRBJ2-7, with 14 bases that match TRBD2. V was clipped by 0 bases and J by 1 base; unmatched bases: 8. This CDR3 region has 19 residues. Germline CDR1 is SGHTA and CDR2 is FQGNSA. CDR3 sequence: CASSLATSGRASVSYEQYF. CDR3 coding DNA: TGTGCCAGCAGCTTAGCGACTAGCGGGAGGGCCTCTGTTTCCTACGAGCAGTACTTC.